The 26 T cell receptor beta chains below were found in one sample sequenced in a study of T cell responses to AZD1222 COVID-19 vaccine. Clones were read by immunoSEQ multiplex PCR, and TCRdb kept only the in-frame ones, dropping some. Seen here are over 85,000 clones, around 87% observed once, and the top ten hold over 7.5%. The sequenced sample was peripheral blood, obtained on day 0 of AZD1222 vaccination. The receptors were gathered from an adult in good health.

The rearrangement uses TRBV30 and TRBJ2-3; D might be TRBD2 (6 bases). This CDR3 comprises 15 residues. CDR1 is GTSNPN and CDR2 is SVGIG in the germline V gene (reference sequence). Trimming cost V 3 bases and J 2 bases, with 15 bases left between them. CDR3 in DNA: TGTGCCTGGAGCCCCGGGACTCTTACCACAGATACGCAGTATTTT. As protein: CAWSPGTLTTDTQYF.

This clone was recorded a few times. CDR3: CASSPGGDQPQHF. For the CDR3, the DNA is TGCGCCAGCAGCCCAGGGGGCGATCAGCCCCAGCATTTT. The chain carries TRBV5-1 and TRBJ1-5; TRBD1 matches 8 bases. V was clipped by 4 bases and J by 5 bases; unmatched bases: 2. The CDR3 is made up of 13 amino acids. Germline V lookup: CDR1 SGHRS, CDR2 YFSETQ.

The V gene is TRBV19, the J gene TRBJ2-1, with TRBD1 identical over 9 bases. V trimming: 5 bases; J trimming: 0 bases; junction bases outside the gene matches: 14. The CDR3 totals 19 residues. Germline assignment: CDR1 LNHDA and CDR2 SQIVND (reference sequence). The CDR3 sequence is CASSDETGTGRDSYNEQFF. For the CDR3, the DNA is TGTGCCAGTAGTGATGAAACCGGGACAGGGAGGGACTCCTACAATGAGCAGTTCTTC.

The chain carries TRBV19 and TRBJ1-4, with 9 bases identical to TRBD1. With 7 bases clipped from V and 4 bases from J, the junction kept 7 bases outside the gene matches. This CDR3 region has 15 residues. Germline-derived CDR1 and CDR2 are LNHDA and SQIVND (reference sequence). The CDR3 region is CASKAGTGSNEKLFF. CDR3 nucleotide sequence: TGTGCCAGTAAGGCCGGGACAGGGAGTAATGAAAAACTGTTTTTT. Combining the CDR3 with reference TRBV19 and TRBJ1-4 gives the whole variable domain DGGITQSPKYLFRKEGQNVTLSCEQNLNHDAMYWYRQDPGQGLRLIYYSQIVNDFQKGDIAEGYSVSREKKESFPLTVTSAQKNPTAFYLCASKAGTGSNEKLFFGSGTQLSVL.

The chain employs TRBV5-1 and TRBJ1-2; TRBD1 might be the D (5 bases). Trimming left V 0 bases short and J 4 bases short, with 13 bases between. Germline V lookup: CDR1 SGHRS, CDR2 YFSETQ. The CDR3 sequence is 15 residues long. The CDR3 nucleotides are TGCGCCAGCAGCTTGGGGGACCGGGCGGCCTATGGCTACACCTTC. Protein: CASSLGDRAAYGYTF.

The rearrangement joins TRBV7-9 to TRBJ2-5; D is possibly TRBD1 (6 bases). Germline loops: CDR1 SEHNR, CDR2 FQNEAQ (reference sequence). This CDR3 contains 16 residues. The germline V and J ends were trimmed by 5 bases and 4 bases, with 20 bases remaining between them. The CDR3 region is CASSPSYRAYRETQYF. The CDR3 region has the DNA TGTGCCAGCAGCCCCTCTTACAGGGCATATAGAGAGACCCAGTACTTC.

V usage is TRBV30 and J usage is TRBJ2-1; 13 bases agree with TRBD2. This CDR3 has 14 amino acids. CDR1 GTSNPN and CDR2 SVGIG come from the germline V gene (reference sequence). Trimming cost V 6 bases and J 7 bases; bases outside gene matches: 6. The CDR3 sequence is CACRLAGGINEQFF. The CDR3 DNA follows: TGTGCCTGTCGACTAGCGGGGGGAATTAATGAGCAGTTCTTC.

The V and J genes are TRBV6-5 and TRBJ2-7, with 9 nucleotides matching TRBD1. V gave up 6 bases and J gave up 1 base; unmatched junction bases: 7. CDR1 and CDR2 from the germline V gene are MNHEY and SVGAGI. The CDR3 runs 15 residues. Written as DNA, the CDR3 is TGTGCCAGCAGGCCCGACAGGGGGGCGTCCTACGAGCAGTACTTC. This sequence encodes CASRPDRGASYEQYF.

CDR3 nucleotides: TGTGCCAGTAGGGAGTCCTATAATTCACCCCTCCACTTT. This codes for CASRESYNSPLHF. The V gene is TRBV19, the J gene TRBJ1-6; no clear D gene. Germline CDR1 LNHDA, CDR2 SQIVND (reference sequence). CDR3 length equals 13 residues. Trimming took off 6 bases at V and 1 base at J, with 4 bases between the two ends. Complete variable domain (other parts from reference TRBV19 and TRBJ1-6): DGGITQSPKYLFRKEGQNVTLSCEQNLNHDAMYWYRQDPGQGLRLIYYSQIVNDFQKGDIAEGYSVSREKKESFPLTVTSAQKNPTAFYLCASRESYNSPLHFGNGTRLTVT.

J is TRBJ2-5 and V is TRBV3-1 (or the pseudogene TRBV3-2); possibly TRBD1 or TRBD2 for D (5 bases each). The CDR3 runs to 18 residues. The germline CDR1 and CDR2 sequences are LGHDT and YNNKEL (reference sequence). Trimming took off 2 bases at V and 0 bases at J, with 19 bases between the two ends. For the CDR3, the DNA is TGTGCCAGCAGCCAATATGGGACCACGACTAAGTACCAAGAGACCCAGTACTTC. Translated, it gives CASSQYGTTTKYQETQYF.

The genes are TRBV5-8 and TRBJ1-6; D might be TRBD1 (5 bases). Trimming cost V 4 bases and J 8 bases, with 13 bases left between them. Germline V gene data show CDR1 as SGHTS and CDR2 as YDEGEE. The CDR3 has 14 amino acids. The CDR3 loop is CASSHRDGYSPLHF. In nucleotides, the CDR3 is TGTGCCAGCAGCCACCGGGACGGATATTCACCCCTCCACTTT.

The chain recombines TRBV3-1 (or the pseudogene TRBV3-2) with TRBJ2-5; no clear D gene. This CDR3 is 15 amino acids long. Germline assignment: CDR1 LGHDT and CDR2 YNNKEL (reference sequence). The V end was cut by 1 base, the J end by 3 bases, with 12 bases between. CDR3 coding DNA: TGTGCCAGCAGCCAAGGGCGAGTTGCCAAAGAGACCCAGTACTTC. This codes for CASSQGRVAKETQYF.

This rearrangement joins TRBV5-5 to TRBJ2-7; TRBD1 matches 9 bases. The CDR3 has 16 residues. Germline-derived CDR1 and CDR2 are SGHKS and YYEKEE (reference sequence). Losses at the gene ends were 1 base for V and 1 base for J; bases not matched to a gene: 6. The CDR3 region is CASSLFRDRASYEQYF. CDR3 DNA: TGTGCCAGCAGCTTGTTCCGGGACAGGGCTTCCTACGAGCAGTACTTC. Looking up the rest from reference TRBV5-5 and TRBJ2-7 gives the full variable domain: DAGVTQSPTHLIKTRGQQVTLRCSPISGHKSVSWYQQVLGQGPQFIFQYYEKEERGRGNFPDRFSARQFPNYSSELNVNALLLGDSALYLCASSLFRDRASYEQYFGPGTRLTVT.

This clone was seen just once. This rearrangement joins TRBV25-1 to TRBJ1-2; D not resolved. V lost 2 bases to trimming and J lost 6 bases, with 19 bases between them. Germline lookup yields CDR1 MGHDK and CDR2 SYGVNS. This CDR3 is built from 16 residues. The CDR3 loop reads CASSEPTAPQSDGYTF. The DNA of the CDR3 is TGTGCCAGCAGTGAACCCACAGCGCCCCAGAGTGATGGCTACACCTTC.

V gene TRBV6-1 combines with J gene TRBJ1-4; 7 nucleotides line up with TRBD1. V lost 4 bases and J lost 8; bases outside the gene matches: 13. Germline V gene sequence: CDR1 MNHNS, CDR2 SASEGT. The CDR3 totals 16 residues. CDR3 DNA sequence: TGTGCCAGCAGTGGGACAGGAATAGTTCAATGGGAAAAACTGTTTTTT. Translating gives CASSGTGIVQWEKLFF.

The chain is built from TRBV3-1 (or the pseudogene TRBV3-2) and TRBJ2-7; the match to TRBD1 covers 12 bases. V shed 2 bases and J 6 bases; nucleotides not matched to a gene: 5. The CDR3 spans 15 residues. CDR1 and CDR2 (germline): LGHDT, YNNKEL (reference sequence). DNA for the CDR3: TGTGCCAGCAGCCAAACCGGGACAGGGGGCCTCGAGCAGTACTTC. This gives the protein CASSQTGTGGLEQYF.

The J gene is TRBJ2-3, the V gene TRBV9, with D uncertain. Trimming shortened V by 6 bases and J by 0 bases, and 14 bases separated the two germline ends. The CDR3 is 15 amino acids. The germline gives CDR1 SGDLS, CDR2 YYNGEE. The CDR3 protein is CASNPKGLSTDTQYF. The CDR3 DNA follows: TGTGCCAGCAACCCCAAAGGGCTAAGCACAGATACGCAGTATTTT. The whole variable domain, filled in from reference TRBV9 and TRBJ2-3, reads DSGVTQTPKHLITATGQRVTLRCSPRSGDLSVYWYQQSLDQGLQFLIQYYNGEERAKGNILERFSAQQFPDLHSELNLSSLELGDSALYFCASNPKGLSTDTQYFGPGTRLTVL.

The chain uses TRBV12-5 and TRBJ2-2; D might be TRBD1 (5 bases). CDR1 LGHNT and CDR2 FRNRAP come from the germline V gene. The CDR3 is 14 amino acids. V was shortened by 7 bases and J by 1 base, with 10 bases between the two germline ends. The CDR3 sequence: CASVIQGNTGELFF. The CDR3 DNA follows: TGTGCTAGTGTAATTCAGGGGAACACCGGGGAGCTGTTTTTT.

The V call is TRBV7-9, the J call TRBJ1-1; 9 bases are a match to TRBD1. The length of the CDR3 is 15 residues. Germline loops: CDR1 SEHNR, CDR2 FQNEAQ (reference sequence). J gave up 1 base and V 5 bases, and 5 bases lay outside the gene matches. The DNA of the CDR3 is TGTGCCAGCAGCCGACGACAGGGGGGGAACACTGAAGCTTTCTTT. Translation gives CASSRRQGGNTEAFF.

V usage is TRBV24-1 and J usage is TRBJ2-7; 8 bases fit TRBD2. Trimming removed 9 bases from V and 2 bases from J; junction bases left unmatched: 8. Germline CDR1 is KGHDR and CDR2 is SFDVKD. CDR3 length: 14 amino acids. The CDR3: CATSSGGFPYEQYF. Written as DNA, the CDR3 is TGTGCCACCTCCAGCGGGGGATTCCCCTACGAGCAGTACTTC.

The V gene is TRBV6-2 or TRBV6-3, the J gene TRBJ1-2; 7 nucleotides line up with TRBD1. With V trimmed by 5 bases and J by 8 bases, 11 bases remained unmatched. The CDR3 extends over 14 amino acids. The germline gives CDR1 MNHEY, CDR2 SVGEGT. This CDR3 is CASSGPGTGVGYTF. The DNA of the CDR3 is TGTGCCAGCAGTGGGCCCGGAACAGGGGTCGGCTACACCTTC.

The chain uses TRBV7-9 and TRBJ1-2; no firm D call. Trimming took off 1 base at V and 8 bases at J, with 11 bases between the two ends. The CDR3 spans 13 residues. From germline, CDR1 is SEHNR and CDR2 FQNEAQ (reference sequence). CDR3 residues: CASSLGPAEGYTF. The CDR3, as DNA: TGTGCCAGCAGCTTAGGACCGGCGGAGGGCTACACCTTC.

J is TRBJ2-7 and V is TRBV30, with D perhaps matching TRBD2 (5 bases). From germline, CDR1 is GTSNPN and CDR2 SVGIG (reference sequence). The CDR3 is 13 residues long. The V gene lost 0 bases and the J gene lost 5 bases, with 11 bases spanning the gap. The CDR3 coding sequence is TGTGCCTGGAGTGTACATGGGAGCGACGAGCAGTACTTC. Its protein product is CAWSVHGSDEQYF.

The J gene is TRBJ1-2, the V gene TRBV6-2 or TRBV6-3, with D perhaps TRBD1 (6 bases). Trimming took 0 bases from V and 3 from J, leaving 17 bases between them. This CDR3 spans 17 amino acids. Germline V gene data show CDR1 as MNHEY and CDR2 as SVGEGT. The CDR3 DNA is TGTGCCAGCAGTTACTCAGGCGGCCAGGGGACGGACTATGGCTACACCTTC. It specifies CASSYSGGQGTDYGYTF.

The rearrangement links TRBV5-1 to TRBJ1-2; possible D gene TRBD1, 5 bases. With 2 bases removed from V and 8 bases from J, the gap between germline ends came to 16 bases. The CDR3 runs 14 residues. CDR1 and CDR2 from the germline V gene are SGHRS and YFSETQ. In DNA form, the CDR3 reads TGCGCCAGCAGCTTAAACTCTGAGGGGAGCGGCTACACCTTC. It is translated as CASSLNSEGSGYTF.

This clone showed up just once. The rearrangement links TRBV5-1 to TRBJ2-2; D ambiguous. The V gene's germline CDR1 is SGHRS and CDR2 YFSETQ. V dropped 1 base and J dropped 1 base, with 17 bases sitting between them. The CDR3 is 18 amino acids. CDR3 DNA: TGCGCCAGCAGCTTGCGCTCTATGGGTCAGGTGAACACCGGGGAGCTGTTTTTT. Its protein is CASSLRSMGQVNTGELFF.